Below are 26 T cell receptor beta chains sequenced from a single sample in a study of blood T cell repertoires in COVID-19. TCRdb's copy holds only in-frame clones and misses some; the assay was immunoSEQ multiplex PCR. The sample carries some 120,000 clones, about four fifths recorded once. Sequenced material: PBMCs or T cells enriched from blood (not recorded which). These receptors were taken from a man aged 25-40 years who had recovered from COVID-19.

This chain connects TRBV27 to TRBJ1-2; D is perhaps TRBD1 (6 bases). V dropped 0 bases and J dropped 4 bases, with 12 bases sitting between them. This CDR3 region has 15 residues. CDR1 is MNHEY and CDR2 is SMNVEV in the germline V gene (reference sequence). The CDR3 sequence is CASSLSQGLGYGYTF. In DNA, the CDR3 is TGTGCCAGCAGTTTATCTCAGGGGCTGGGCTATGGCTACACCTTC.

The chain links TRBV4-2 to TRBJ2-2; D gene ambiguous. This CDR3 has 14 amino acids. Germline V gene sequence: CDR1 LGHNA, CDR2 YNFKEQ. V shed 0 bases and J shed 5 bases, with 7 bases lying between them. The CDR3 nucleotides read TGTGCCAGCAGCCAAGATCCTAGTACCGGGGAGCTGTTTTTT. Translating gives CASSQDPSTGELFF.

The chain uses TRBV19 and TRBJ1-5; 7 bases match TRBD1. The V gene end was trimmed by 6 bases and the J gene end by 4 bases; junction bases not matched to a gene: 15. The CDR3 covers 17 residues. Germline CDR1 is LNHDA and CDR2 is SQIVND (reference sequence). CDR3 in amino acids: CASRSLRGGERNQPQHF. The CDR3 DNA reads TGTGCCAGTAGATCCCTGAGAGGGGGCGAAAGAAATCAGCCCCAGCATTTT.

J is TRBJ2-3 and V is TRBV5-5; 9 bases match TRBD2. CDR3 size: 15 residues. The trim removed 1 base at V and 0 bases at J, leaving 0 bases unmatched. Germline V gene data show CDR1 as SGHKS and CDR2 as YYEKEE (reference sequence). In nucleotides, the CDR3 is TGTGCCAGCAGCTTGCTAGCGGGAAGCACAGATACGCAGTATTTT. It is translated as CASSLLAGSTDTQYF.

V and J are TRBV10-3 and TRBJ1-1; 9 nucleotides agree with TRBD1. The CDR3 length is 13 residues. Germline trimming cut 3 bases from V and 7 bases from J; bases unmatched to any gene: 3. Germline loops: CDR1 ENHRY, CDR2 SYGVKD. CDR3: CAISEQGAGEAFF. The CDR3 bases are TGTGCCATCAGTGAACAGGGGGCAGGTGAAGCTTTCTTT.

The gene calls are TRBV19 and TRBJ2-3; D is unclear. Germline CDR1 is LNHDA and CDR2 is SQIVND (reference sequence). Trimming removed 6 bases at V and 1 base at J, with 8 bases between. The CDR3 is 13 residues long. CDR3 in DNA: TGTGCCAGTAGGGCATCTCGCACAGATACGCAGTATTTT. Amino acids: CASRASRTDTQYF.

The chain uses TRBV9 and TRBJ2-1, with 14 bases that match TRBD2. CDR1 and CDR2 from the germline V gene are SGDLS and YYNGEE. The CDR3 is made up of 17 amino acids. Trimming took 4 bases from V and 3 from J; bases not matched to a gene: 6. DNA for the CDR3: TGTGCCAGCAGCACAGGACTAGCGGGGGGCCTCTACAATGAGCAGTTCTTC. Its protein product is CASSTGLAGGLYNEQFF.

The chain is built from TRBV5-1 and TRBJ2-3; D uncertain. The CDR3 has 15 residues. Germline values: CDR1 SGHRS, CDR2 YFSETQ. V lost 4 bases and J 0 bases, leaving 12 bases between the germline ends. Here the CDR3 DNA reads TGCGCCAGCAGCACACACCATAGCAGCACAGATACGCAGTATTTT. Protein: CASSTHHSSTDTQYF.

The rearrangement links TRBV5-4 to TRBJ2-3, with 9 bases identical to TRBD2. Unmatched junction bases numbered 5, after V lost 3 bases and J lost 6 bases. Germline CDR1 SGHNT, CDR2 YYREEE (reference sequence). This CDR3 comprises 14 residues. In DNA form, the CDR3 reads TGTGCCAGCAGCTCCGCGGGGGGGCCCGATACGCAGTATTTT. Residues: CASSSAGGPDTQYF.

This clone was recorded once. Here the CDR3 reads CASSFSGQGNTEAFF. Written as DNA, the CDR3 is TGTGCCAGTAGTTTCTCGGGACAGGGGAACACTGAAGCTTTCTTT. J is TRBJ1-1 and V is TRBV19, with TRBD1 matching over 9 bases. This CDR3 has 15 residues. Germline lookup yields CDR1 LNHDA and CDR2 SQIVND (reference sequence). V was clipped by 5 bases and J by 1 base; unmatched bases: 5.

This clone is a singleton in its sample. As DNA, the CDR3 is TGTGCCAGCAGCCAATACAGGGCTAACTATGGCTACACCTTC. Translation gives CASSQYRANYGYTF. The chain is built from TRBV14 and TRBJ1-2, with D maybe TRBD1 (6 bases). This CDR3 has 14 residues. The germline V gene encodes CDR1 SGHDN and CDR2 FVKESK. V lost 2 bases and J 0 bases, leaving 7 bases between the germline ends.

This clone was detected only once. The chain couples TRBV27 to TRBJ1-1, with 9 bases aligning to TRBD1. V trimming: 5 bases; J trimming: 1 base; junction bases outside the gene matches: 8. Germline CDR1 is MNHEY and CDR2 is SMNVEV (reference sequence). The CDR3 loop spans 16 amino acids. CDR3 in amino acids: CASSPQQGAGNTEAFF. The CDR3 bases are TGTGCCAGCAGTCCTCAACAGGGGGCAGGGAACACTGAAGCTTTCTTT.

This chain links TRBV2 with TRBJ1-2, with no clear D. Germline loops: CDR1 SNHLY, CDR2 FYNNEI. CDR3 length: 13 amino acids. V dropped 10 bases and J dropped 5 bases, with 17 bases sitting between them. The CDR3 loop reads CATTSERGYGYTF. As DNA, the CDR3 is TGTGCCACCACCTCAGAGAGAGGTTATGGCTACACCTTC.

The chain recombines TRBV30 with TRBJ2-7; 10 nucleotides match TRBD2. The germline CDR1 and CDR2 sequences are GTSNPN and SVGIG (reference sequence). The ends lost 2 bases at V and 2 bases at J; junction bases unmatched: 3. The CDR3 is made up of 14 amino acids. This CDR3 reads CAWSSTSGTYEQYF. CDR3 bases: TGTGCCTGGAGTAGTACTAGCGGGACCTACGAGCAGTACTTC.

The chain links TRBV7-3 to TRBJ1-1, with 7 positions matching TRBD1. V gave up 3 bases and J gave up 2 bases; unmatched junction bases: 6. The V gene's germline CDR1 is SGHTA and CDR2 FQGTGA. The CDR3 is 15 residues long. CDR3 bases: TGTGCCAGCAGCTTCTACGGACAGGCAAACACTGAAGCTTTCTTT. It is translated as CASSFYGQANTEAFF.

This sequence joins TRBV11-2 and TRBJ1-1; 7 bases align to TRBD1. V shed 5 bases, J shed 4 bases, and the junction held 10 bases outside the gene matches. There are 15 residues in the CDR3. Looked up from germline, CDR1 is SGHAT and CDR2 is FQNNGV. The CDR3 sequence: CASSPGGGGVTEAFF. Written as DNA, the CDR3 is TGTGCCAGCAGCCCGGGAGGGGGCGGGGTCACTGAAGCTTTCTTT. Full variable domain (remainder filled in from reference TRBV11-2 and TRBJ1-1): EAGVAQSPRYKIIEKRQSVAFWCNPISGHATLYWYQQILGQGPKLLIQFQNNGVVDDSQLPKDRFSAERLKGVDSTLKIQPAKLEDSAVYLCASSPGGGGVTEAFFGQGTRLTVV.

The V gene is TRBV20-1, the J gene TRBJ2-5, with TRBD2 identical over 7 bases. The CDR3 spans 14 residues. Germline loops: CDR1 DFQATT, CDR2 SNEGSKA (reference sequence). The junction had 7 bases not matched to a gene; V was cut back by 3 bases and J by 3 bases. CDR3 loop: CSASPGRLEETQYF. CDR3 in DNA: TGCAGTGCTAGTCCCGGGAGGCTCGAAGAGACCCAGTACTTC.

The chain employs TRBV10-3 and TRBJ2-2, with TRBD2 matching over 8 bases. The ends lost 6 bases at V and 0 bases at J; junction bases unmatched: 6. The CDR3 sequence is 16 residues long. CDR1 and CDR2 from the germline V gene are ENHRY and SYGVKD. CDR3 nucleotide sequence: TGTGCCATCAGGGTTAGCGGGACTACGAACACCGGGGAGCTGTTTTTT. Amino acid sequence: CAIRVSGTTNTGELFF.

The CDR3 DNA reads as TGCAGCGTGTACCAGGGGGCCGGCTACACCTTC. Translation gives CSVYQGAGYTF. This chain joins TRBV29-1 and TRBJ1-2; 8 bases map to TRBD1. This CDR3 comprises 11 residues. V lost 6 bases and J lost 8; bases outside the gene matches: 5. Germline CDR1 reads SQVTM; CDR2 reads ANQGSEA. Complete variable domain (other parts from reference TRBV29-1 and TRBJ1-2): SAVISQKPSRDICQRGTSLTIQCQVDSQVTMMFWYRQQPGQSLTLIATANQGSEATYESGFVIDKFPISRPNLTFSTLTVSNMSPEDSSIYLCSVYQGAGYTFGSGTRLTVV.

This chain uses TRBV28 with TRBJ1-3; TRBD1 matches 8 bases. The length of the CDR3 is 16 residues. After removal of 6 bases from V and 0 bases from J, the junction contained 7 bases not matched to a gene. Germline V CDR1 and CDR2: MDHEN, SYDVKM. As DNA, the CDR3 is TGTGCCAGCAGGCAATCCGGGACAGGCTCTGGAAACACCATATATTTT. Its protein product is CASRQSGTGSGNTIYF.

CDR3 coding DNA: TGTGCTAGTGGTTTGGACCCAGGGTACTCTGGAAACACCATATATTTT. This gives the protein CASGLDPGYSGNTIYF. This chain connects TRBV12-5 to TRBJ1-3, with TRBD1 as a possible D gene (5 bases). CDR3 length: 16 residues. Germline loops: CDR1 LGHNT, CDR2 FRNRAP. V dropped 1 base and J dropped 0 bases, with 10 bases sitting between them.

The gene calls are TRBV5-1 and TRBJ1-6; 7 positions match TRBD1. The junction had 7 bases not matched to a gene; V was cut back by 0 bases and J by 7 bases. Germline CDR1 and CDR2: SGHRS and YFSETQ. This CDR3 has 16 residues. This CDR3 is CASSLDRGRGNSPLHF. CDR3 in DNA: TGCGCCAGCAGCTTGGACAGGGGTAGGGGGAATTCACCCCTCCACTTT.

The V and J genes are TRBV18 and TRBJ2-1; TRBD2 aligns across 7 bases. Germline trimming cut 8 bases from V and 6 bases from J; bases unmatched to any gene: 4. The germline gives CDR1 KGHSH, CDR2 LQKENI. This CDR3 is built from 12 residues. In nucleotides, the CDR3 is TGTGCCAGCGGGAGGGCTAGCAATGAGCAGTTCTTC. Its translation: CASGRASNEQFF. The full variable domain, its missing parts supplied by reference TRBV18 and TRBJ2-1, is NAGVMQNPRHLVRRRGQEARLRCSPMKGHSHVYWYRQLPEEGLKFMVYLQKENIIDESGMPKERFSAEFPKEGPSILRIQQVVRGDSAAYFCASGRASNEQFFGPGTRLTVL.

This rearrangement joins TRBV5-8 to TRBJ2-2; TRBD2 aligns across 9 bases. The CDR3 contains 17 residues. Germline loops: CDR1 SGHTS, CDR2 YDEGEE. Trimming took 3 bases from V and 5 from J; bases not matched to a gene: 11. CDR3 amino acids: CASSWARVTSGTGELFF. The CDR3 DNA is TGTGCCAGCAGCTGGGCCCGGGTCACTAGCGGGACCGGGGAGCTGTTTTTT.

The J gene is TRBJ2-7, the V gene TRBV11-2; D perhaps matches TRBD1 (5 bases). CDR1 is SGHAT and CDR2 is FQNNGV in the germline V gene. Between the trimmed V and J ends, which lost 0 bases and 5 bases, there was a span of 8 bases. The CDR3 sequence is 13 residues long. DNA of the CDR3: TGTGCCAGCAGCTTAGACAGGGTTGACGAGCAGTACGTC. Encoded protein: CASSLDRVDEQYV.

The genes are TRBV5-1 and TRBJ1-1; maybe TRBD1 (5 bases). Trimming cost V 7 bases and J 4 bases, with 17 bases left between them. The germline V gene has CDR1 SGHRS and CDR2 YFSETQ. CDR3 length equals 14 residues. The CDR3 is CASSLGQIATEAFF. Written as DNA, the CDR3 is TGCGCCAGCTCCCTGGGGCAAATTGCCACTGAAGCTTTCTTT. The whole variable domain, remainder taken from reference TRBV5-1 and TRBJ1-1, is KAGVTQTPRYLIKTRGQQVTLSCSPISGHRSVSWYQQTPGQGLQFLFEYFSETQRNKGNFPGRFSGRQFSNSRSEMNVSTLELGDSALYLCASSLGQIATEAFFGQGTRLTVV.